These T cell receptor beta chains were read from a single sample in a study of T-cell reconstitution after alpha-beta-depleted transplantation in children. TCRdb re-analysed the PCR reads in MiXCR, keeping a single row per CDR3 protein. This sample has approximately 1,000,000 distinct CDR3 sequences, with about 29% found just once. The specimen comprised PBMCs, mostly from graft donor cells, sampled 360 days after TCRalphabeta/CD19-depleted stem cell transplant. These receptors were taken from a boy under two years old who had a stem cell transplant for SCID, so the T cells may come from the graft donor. The CDR3 runs from the conserved cysteine through the conserved F or W. The D gene is left open where the match is weak. Size is stated for part of the rows, as once, few or many counts, or as a class when the clone is expanded.

d_call: TRBD1; v_call: TRBV11-2; j_call: TRBJ2-6; clone_size: -; cdr3_aa: CASSPGPRTGATNVLTF; cdr3_nt: TGTGCCAGCAGCCCCGGGCCCCGGACAGGGGCAACCAACGTCCTGACTTTC
d_call: -; v_call: TRBV7-9; j_call: TRBJ2-3; clone_size: few; cdr3_aa: CASTRGDASTDTQYF; cdr3_nt: TGTGCCAGCACCCGAGGGGACGCTAGCACAGATACGCAGTATTTT
d_call: -; v_call: TRBV7-9; j_call: TRBJ1-3; clone_size: -; cdr3_aa: CASSLVVQGRGNTIYF; cdr3_nt: TGTGCCAGCAGCTTAGTCGTCCAAGGGCGCGGAAACACCATATATTTT
d_call: -; v_call: TRBV5-1; j_call: TRBJ1-1; clone_size: few; cdr3_aa: CASSLTRTAPGTEAFF; cdr3_nt: TGCGCCAGCAGCTTGACTCGGACGGCCCCGGGGACTGAAGCTTTCTTT
d_call: -; v_call: TRBV15; j_call: TRBJ2-7; clone_size: -; cdr3_aa: CATSKGRGTEQYF; cdr3_nt: TGTGCCACCAGCAAGGGCCGGGGGACCGAGCAGTACTTC
d_call: TRBD2; v_call: TRBV20-1; j_call: TRBJ2-1; clone_size: -; cdr3_aa: CSAPGLAGSSTNEQLF; cdr3_nt: TGCAGTGCCCCCGGACTAGCGGGGTCCTCCACCAATGAGCAGTTGTTC
d_call: TRBD1; v_call: TRBV15; j_call: TRBJ2-7; clone_size: few; cdr3_aa: CATSKQGAHEQYF; cdr3_nt: TGTGCCACCAGCAAACAGGGGGCGCATGAGCAGTACTTC
d_call: -; v_call: TRBV5-1; j_call: TRBJ2-3; clone_size: -; cdr3_aa: CASSGAGSADTQYF; cdr3_nt: TGCGCCAGCAGCGGCGCAGGGAGTGCAGATACGCAGTATTTT
d_call: TRBD1; v_call: TRBV2; j_call: TRBJ1-1; clone_size: few; cdr3_aa: CARGGQGEAFF; cdr3_nt: TGTGCCAGGGGAGGACAGGGTGAAGCTTTCTTT
d_call: TRBD1; v_call: TRBV5-1; j_call: TRBJ2-2; clone_size: -; cdr3_aa: CASSYSGTGYTGELFF; cdr3_nt: TGCGCCAGCAGCTATTCCGGGACAGGGTATACCGGGGAGCTGTTTTTT
d_call: -; v_call: TRBV5-6; j_call: TRBJ2-2; clone_size: once; cdr3_aa: CASSLLDRRTGELFF; cdr3_nt: TGTGCCAGCAGCTTGTTAGACAGAAGGACCGGGGAGCTGTTTTTT
d_call: -; v_call: TRBV6-1; j_call: TRBJ2-3; clone_size: many; cdr3_aa: CASRPDYGRDTQYF; cdr3_nt: TGTGCCAGCAGGCCCGACTATGGCAGGGATACGCAGTATTTT